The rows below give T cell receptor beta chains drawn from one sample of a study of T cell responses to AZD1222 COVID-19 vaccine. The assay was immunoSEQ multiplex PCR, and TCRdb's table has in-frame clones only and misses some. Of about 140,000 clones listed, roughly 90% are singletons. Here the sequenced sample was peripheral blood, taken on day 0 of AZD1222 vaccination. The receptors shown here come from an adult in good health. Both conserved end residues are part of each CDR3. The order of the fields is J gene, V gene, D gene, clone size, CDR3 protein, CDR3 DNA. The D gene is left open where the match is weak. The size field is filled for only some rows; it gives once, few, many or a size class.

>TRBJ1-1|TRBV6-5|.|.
CASRTPGHINTEAFF
TGTGCCAGCAGGACCCCGGGACACATAAACACTGAAGCTTTCTTT
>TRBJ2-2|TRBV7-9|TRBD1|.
CASTQGQGSTGELFF
TGTGCCAGCACCCAGGGACAGGGTAGCACCGGGGAGCTGTTTTTT
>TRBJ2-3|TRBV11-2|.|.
CASSLDLGSGDTQYF
TGTGCCAGCAGCTTAGATCTTGGCAGCGGAGATACGCAGTATTTT
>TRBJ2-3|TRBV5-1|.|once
CASSRPESRTDTQYF
TGCGCCAGCAGCCGACCGGAGTCTCGCACAGATACGCAGTATTTT
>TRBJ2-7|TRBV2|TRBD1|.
CASSLWGQGAGTYEQYF
TGTGCCAGCAGTCTTTGGGGACAGGGGGCAGGGACCTACGAGCAGTACTTC
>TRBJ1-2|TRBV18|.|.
CASSPGEISSNYGYTF
TGTGCCAGCTCACCAGGAGAGATCTCCTCTAACTATGGCTACACCTTC
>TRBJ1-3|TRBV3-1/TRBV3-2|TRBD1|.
CASSYRIGQGAGNTIYF
TGTGCCAGCAGCTATAGGATTGGACAGGGCGCTGGAAACACCATATATTTT
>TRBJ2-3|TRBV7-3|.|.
CASSDSRGTDTQYF
TGTGCCAGCAGCGACAGCAGGGGCACAGATACGCAGTATTTT
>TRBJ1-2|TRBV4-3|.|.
CASSQDFGRGRDGYTF
TGCGCCAGCAGCCAAGATTTCGGCAGGGGACGAGATGGCTACACCTTC
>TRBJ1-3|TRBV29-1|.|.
CSVGQHSGNTIYF
TGCAGCGTCGGACAACACTCTGGAAACACCATATATTTT
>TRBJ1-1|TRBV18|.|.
CASSPLPGDTEAFF
TGTGCCAGCTCACCACTACCGGGGGACACTGAAGCTTTCTTT
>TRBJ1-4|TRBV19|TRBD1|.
CASSSLPRTGIIGKLFF
TGTGCCAGTAGTTCCTTACCCCGGACAGGGATAATCGGAAAACTGTTTTTT
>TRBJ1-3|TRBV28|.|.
CASSLHGGPRRDTIYF
TGTGCCAGCAGTTTACATGGGGGCCCTCGGCGGGACACCATATATTTT
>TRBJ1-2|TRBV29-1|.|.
CSVAADVNYGYTF
TGCAGCGTCGCAGCGGATGTTAACTATGGCTACACCTTC
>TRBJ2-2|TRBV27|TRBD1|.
CASSMGQPAELFF
TGTGCCAGCAGTATGGGACAGCCCGCGGAGCTGTTTTTT
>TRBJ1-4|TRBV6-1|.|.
CASSVAGAGNEKLFF
TGTGCCAGCAGTGTAGCGGGGGCCGGTAATGAAAAACTGTTTTTT
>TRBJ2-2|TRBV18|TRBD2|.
CASFHSGNDRTGELFF
TGTGCCAGCTTTCATAGCGGGAACGACCGCACCGGGGAGCTGTTTTTT
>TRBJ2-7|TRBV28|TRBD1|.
CASSSRTGSYEQYF
TGTGCCAGCAGTTCACGGACAGGCTCCTACGAGCAGTACTTC
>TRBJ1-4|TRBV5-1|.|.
CASSPGSGEKLFF
TGCGCCAGCAGCCCAGGGAGCGGTGAAAAACTGTTTTTT
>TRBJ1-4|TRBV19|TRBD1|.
CASSMTGHQANEKLFF
TGTGCCAGTAGTATGACAGGGCATCAAGCTAATGAAAAACTGTTTTTT
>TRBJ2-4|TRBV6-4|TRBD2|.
CASSDLHSSGFQYF
TGTGCCAGCAGTGACCTACACTCTAGCGGGTTTCAGTACTTC
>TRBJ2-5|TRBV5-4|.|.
CASSLGVYQETQYF
TGTGCCAGCAGCTTGGGTGTGTACCAAGAGACCCAGTACTTC
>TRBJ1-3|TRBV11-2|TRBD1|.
CASSLTGGENTIYF
TGTGCCAGCAGCTTGACAGGGGGGGAAAACACCATATATTTT
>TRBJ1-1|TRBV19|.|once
CASSNLNDGTEAFF
TGTGCCAGTAGTAACCTCAACGACGGCACTGAAGCTTTCTTT
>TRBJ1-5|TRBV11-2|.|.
CASSPGTFKNQPQHF
TGTGCCAGCAGCCCGGGGACGTTCAAAAATCAGCCCCAGCATTTT
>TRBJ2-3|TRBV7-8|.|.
CASSLRIGLSTDTQYF
TGTGCCAGCAGCTTACGGATTGGGTTAAGCACAGATACGCAGTATTTT
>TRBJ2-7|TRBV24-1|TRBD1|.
CATSDPSLGGTGRYEQYF
TGTGCCACCAGTGATCCATCCCTGGGGGGGACAGGGAGGTACGAGCAGTACTTC
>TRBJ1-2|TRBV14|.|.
CASSPRGRDYGYTF
TGTGCCAGCAGTCCCAGGGGCAGGGACTATGGCTACACCTTC
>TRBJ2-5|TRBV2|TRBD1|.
CASKGGQGLRETQYF
TGTGCCAGCAAGGGCGGACAGGGTTTAAGAGAGACCCAGTACTTC
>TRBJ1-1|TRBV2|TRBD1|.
CASQVGPRQGAGSAFF
TGTGCCAGCCAGGTCGGACCCCGACAGGGGGCAGGGTCAGCTTTCTTT
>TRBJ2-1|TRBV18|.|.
CASSVVGVTSSNEQFF
TGTGCCAGCTCAGTCGTCGGGGTCACGTCCAGCAATGAGCAGTTCTTC
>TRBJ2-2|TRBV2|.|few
CASSAPGTKPTGELFF
TGTGCCAGCAGTGCACCCGGGACGAAACCTACCGGGGAGCTGTTTTTT
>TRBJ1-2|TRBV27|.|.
CASSSRTGTSVHGYTF
TGTGCCAGCAGTTCAAGAACCGGGACGTCAGTACATGGCTACACCTTC
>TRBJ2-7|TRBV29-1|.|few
CSVVSGAYEQYF
TGCAGCGTTGTCTCAGGGGCCTACGAGCAGTACTTC
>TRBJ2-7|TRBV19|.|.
CASSIPGGGGEQYF
TGTGCCAGTAGTATCCCCGGCGGCGGAGGGGAGCAGTACTTC
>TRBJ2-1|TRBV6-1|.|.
CASSETDSNRDNEQFF
TGTGCCAGCAGTGAAACGGATTCAAACCGGGACAATGAGCAGTTCTTC
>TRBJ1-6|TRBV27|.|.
CASSPQQGLGDSPLHF
TGTGCCAGCAGTCCACAACAGGGCCTCGGGGATTCACCCCTCCACTTT
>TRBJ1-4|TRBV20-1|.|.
CSARDAEKLFF
TGCAGTGCTAGAGATGCCGAAAAACTGTTTTTT
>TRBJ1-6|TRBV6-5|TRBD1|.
CASRDRDGGISPLHF
TGTGCCAGCAGAGACAGGGATGGGGGAATTTCACCCCTCCACTTT
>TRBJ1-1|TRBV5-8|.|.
CASSLVRGRNTEAFF
TGTGCCAGCAGCTTGGTCCGGGGGCGAAACACTGAAGCTTTCTTT
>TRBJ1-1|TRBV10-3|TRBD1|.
CAIRDRAMNTEAFF
TGTGCCATCAGGGACAGGGCGATGAACACTGAAGCTTTCTTT
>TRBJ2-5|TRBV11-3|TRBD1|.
CASSPGTGGMETQYF
TGTGCCAGCAGCCCAGGGACAGGGGGCATGGAGACCCAGTACTTC
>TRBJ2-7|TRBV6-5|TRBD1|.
CASSSQVPGGPLEQYF
TGTGCCAGCAGTTCACAGGTCCCAGGGGGACCCCTCGAGCAGTACTTC
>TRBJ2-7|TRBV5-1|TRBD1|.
CASSLGDSSYEQYF
TGCGCCAGCAGCTTGGGGGACAGCTCCTACGAGCAGTACTTC